The rows below give T cell receptor beta chains drawn from one sample of a study of vaccination and CD4 T cells after COVID-19. TCRdb independently ran MiXCR on the PCR reads; one entry per CDR3 protein. This sample has approximately 11,000 distinct CDR3 sequences, with 40% to 50% found just once. For these TCRs, the target antigens are not known. Sequencing was done on a sample of CD4+ T cells from blood, cultured in vitro. These receptor sequences come from a human donor who had recovered from COVID-19. Each CDR3 is given with its conserved first and last residue. D genes are given only for firm matches. Not all rows give a size; the values are once, few, many and, for expanded clones, a class.

j_gene,d_gene,v_gene,abundance,len,CDR3aa
TRBJ2-7,-,TRBV11-2,few,11,CASSLAPEQYF
TRBJ2-4,-,TRBV6-5,-,13,CASSHPTPNIQYF
TRBJ1-2,-,TRBV6-5,few,16,CASSYSQTRVGYGYTF
TRBJ2-2,-,TRBV6-1,-,15,CASSPDFANTGELFF
TRBJ1-5,TRBD1,TRBV6-1,-,16,CASSTLRQGRYQPQHF
TRBJ1-1,-,TRBV5-8,-,18,CASSLAAGSTQTYTEAFF
TRBJ1-2,-,TRBV25-1,few,14,CASSDSSGSYGYTF
TRBJ1-6,TRBD1,TRBV5-1,few,15,CASRDSGTGYSPLHF
TRBJ1-1,TRBD1,TRBV7-8,-,15,CASSLRDRDSTEAFF
TRBJ2-3,-,TRBV7-9,-,14,CASSLRSTTDTQYF
TRBJ2-4,TRBD2,TRBV4-3,few,18,CASSQGPGGWLAKNIQYF
TRBJ1-5,TRBD1,TRBV6-1,-,14,CASSVGQKNQPQHF
TRBJ2-2,-,TRBV19,few,14,CASSIQEWNGELFF
TRBJ2-3,TRBD2,TRBV6-1,few,16,CASRASGGSSTDTQYF
TRBJ2-3,-,TRBV7-9,few,14,CASSFQRDTDTQYF
TRBJ2-6,TRBD1,TRBV5-1,-,15,CASGDSLVGANVLTF
TRBJ2-5,TRBD1,TRBV12-3/TRBV12-4,few,15,CASSRGQGIRETQYF
TRBJ1-5,TRBD1,TRBV29-1,few,14,CSVRTGPGNQPQHF
TRBJ2-7,TRBD1,TRBV27,-,15,CASSPRDRVTYEQYF
TRBJ1-2,TRBD1,TRBV28,-,14,CASSGDRFRSGYTF
TRBJ2-7,-,TRBV11-1,few,13,CASSLRVSGEQYF
TRBJ2-3,-,TRBV11-2,-,15,CASSLNPSKADTQYF
TRBJ2-7,-,TRBV2,-,14,CASSEAGTAGEQYF
TRBJ2-2,TRBD2,TRBV20-1,few,15,CSARSLAGLAGELFF
TRBJ2-7,-,TRBV11-3,-,16,CASSLRNRVSSYEQYF
TRBJ2-2,-,TRBV24-1,few,16,CATSDLRAGEAGELFF
TRBJ1-1,TRBD1,TRBV28,-,16,CASSRTGNPLRTEAFF
TRBJ1-5,-,TRBV20-1,few,15,CSLRRAGGGNQPQHF
TRBJ1-6,-,TRBV5-1,-,16,CASKSDGSSYNSPLHF
TRBJ2-7,-,TRBV20-1,few,12,CSASESYHEQYF
TRBJ2-7,-,TRBV6-5,few,14,CASSFEGPGYEQYF
TRBJ2-3,TRBD2,TRBV6-5,few,15,CASSFGLGVTDTQYF
TRBJ2-2,-,TRBV18,-,14,CASSPFEATGELFF
TRBJ2-5,-,TRBV20-1,-,13,CSARDIQGETQYF
TRBJ1-5,TRBD1,TRBV6-2/TRBV6-3,few,18,CASSYPSGQPYSNQPQHF
TRBJ2-7,TRBD2,TRBV19,few,13,CASGGGRGYEQYF
TRBJ1-6,TRBD1,TRBV7-2,-,15,CASSLEGARNSPLHF